This record looks at one T cell receptor (beta chain) sequence and its context. The record originates from a study of Graves' ophthalmopathy and Graves' hyperthyroidism. The sequenced template was RNA, covering the TCR beta CDR3 region. Following a first-round RT-PCR that used HTBI primers, a second-round multiplex PCR was carried out. From the multiplex PCR reads, TCRdb called clonotypes with MiXCR, one entry per CDR3 protein. The sample carries about 590,000 distinct CDR3 sequences, about 40% recorded once. Germline V CDR1 and CDR2: LGHDT, YNNKEL (reference sequence). Trimming cost V 5 bases and J 8 bases, with 18 bases left between them. This CDR3 has 14 residues.

This sequence was found in an adult man with Graves' hyperthyroidism. What was sequenced was peripheral blood or thyroid tissue (not recorded which). The chain is built from TRBV3-1 and TRBJ1-2, with D tentatively TRBD1 (6 bases). Written as DNA, the CDR3 is TGTGCCAGCAGCGCCAATCCGGGGGCCGTAGGCTACACCTTC. Protein: CASSANPGAVGYTF.